Here is one TCR beta chain with its context. Its matching antigen is unknown. The sample originates from a study of radiation and T cells in renal cell carcinoma. Study outcomes and limitations: From baseline, blood top tumor clonotypes peaked at 2 weeks post-radiation.

Sequencing was performed with immunoSEQ multiplex PCR; in TCRdb, only in-frame clones are kept and a portion is missing. The sample records about 120,000 clones, approximately 78% being singletons. Time point in this sample: blood 2 weeks post-SBRT. The treatment is: 15 Gy SBRT to primary tumor, nephrectomy 4 weeks later. Germline trimming cut 4 bases from V and 8 bases from J; bases unmatched to any gene: 4. CDR1 and CDR2 (germline): MNHNS, SASEGT. CDR3 size: 12 residues. The V gene is TRBV6-1, the J gene TRBJ1-1, with 7 positions matching TRBD1. This material consisted of blood, taken from a patient whose treatment included radiotherapy and nephrectomy. This TCR derives from a woman aged 60-75 years with renal cell carcinoma. In DNA, the CDR3 is TGTGCCAGCAGTGTCCGGACAGGCGAAGCTTTCTTT. It encodes CASSVRTGEAFF.